Reported below is one T cell receptor (beta chain). The antigen is unknown. This record belongs to a study of cytomegalovirus exposure and HLA in healthy donors. The CDR3 spans 15 residues. Per the germline V gene, CDR1 is ENHRY and CDR2 is SYGVKD. The V gene end was trimmed by 6 bases and the J gene end by 3 bases; junction bases not matched to a gene: 6. Findings and limits, study-wide: A missense DCLRE1C variant was associated with V- and J-gene trimming of TCR beta chains in a later analysis, and an independent cohort replicated the association. Earlier findings revealed that most TCR beta V segments proved productive either about 87% or about 30% of the time. Most observed TCR sequences were rare, whereas some public TCRs were detected in many donors.

PCR was performed using 60 Vbeta and 13 Jbeta primers. Repertoires were generated with immunoSEQ multiplex PCR, while TCRdb's copy carries only in-frame clones and drops some. This table holds 100,000 to 140,000 clones, under 80% found once. Each donor was nominally healthy when sampled (though unrecorded immune exposures were likely). The sample taken for sequencing was PBMCs. The chain combines TRBV10-3 with TRBJ1-2; 11 bases are a match to TRBD1. This receptor was identified in a woman aged 40 to 49 in good health and CMV-seropositive. CDR3 DNA sequence: TGTGCCATCAGGGAAGGGACAGGGGGGGACTATGGCTACACCTTC. Translation gives CAIREGTGGDYGYTF.